The 2 T cell receptor beta chains below come from one sample, sequenced in a study of T-cell memory formation after mild COVID-19. One entry per CDR3 protein results from TCRdb running MiXCR on the 5' RACE reads. The sample yields more than 120,000 distinct CDR3 sequences, about 19% seen once. The specimen was PBMCs or a T cell subset sorted from them (not recorded which). These receptors were obtained from an adult woman who had mild COVID-19 (a few samples of this study predate the infection). Cell type and time point are not known.

The chain employs TRBV10-2 and TRBJ2-3, with D perhaps matching TRBD2 (6 bases). Trimming took 8 bases from V and 3 from J, leaving 9 bases between them. The CDR3 sequence is 12 residues long. Germline-derived CDR1 and CDR2 are WSHSY and SAAADI. The CDR3 region is CASGGKTDTQYF. The CDR3 nucleotides are TGCGCCAGCGGCGGGAAGACAGATACGCAGTATTTT.

The rearrangement uses TRBV20-1 and TRBJ2-2, with 7 bases identical to TRBD1. CDR1 DFQATT and CDR2 SNEGSKA come from the germline V gene (reference sequence). CDR3 length: 16 residues. The V and J ends lost 1 base and 2 bases, in that order; junction bases with no gene match: 7. The CDR3 sequence: CSARGGGQVNTGELFF. The CDR3 DNA follows: TGCAGTGCTAGAGGAGGTGGACAGGTTAACACCGGGGAGCTGTTTTTT.